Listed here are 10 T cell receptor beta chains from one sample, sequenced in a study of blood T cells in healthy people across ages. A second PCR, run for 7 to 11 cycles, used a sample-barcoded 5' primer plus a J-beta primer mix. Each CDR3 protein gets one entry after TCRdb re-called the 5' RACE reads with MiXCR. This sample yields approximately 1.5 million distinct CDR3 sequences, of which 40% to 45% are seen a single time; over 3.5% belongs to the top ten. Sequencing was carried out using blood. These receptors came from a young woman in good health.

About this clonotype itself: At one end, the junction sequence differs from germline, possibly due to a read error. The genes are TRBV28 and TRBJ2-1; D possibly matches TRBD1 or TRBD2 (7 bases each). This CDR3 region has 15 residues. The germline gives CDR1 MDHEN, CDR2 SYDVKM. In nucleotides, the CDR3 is TGTGCCAGCAGTTTAAGCCTCCAGGGGGGGAAGACCCAGTTATTC. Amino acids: CASSLSLQGGKTQLF.

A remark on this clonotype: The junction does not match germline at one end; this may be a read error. The DNA for the CDR3 is TGTGCTAGCAGCCAGACTAGCGGGGGGTATACCCAGTACTTC. Residues: CASSQTSGGYTQYF. V is TRBV7-7 and J is TRBJ2-5; 13 nucleotides agree with TRBD2. This CDR3 spans 14 amino acids. Germline V lookup: CDR1 SSHAT, CDR2 FNYEAQ (reference sequence).

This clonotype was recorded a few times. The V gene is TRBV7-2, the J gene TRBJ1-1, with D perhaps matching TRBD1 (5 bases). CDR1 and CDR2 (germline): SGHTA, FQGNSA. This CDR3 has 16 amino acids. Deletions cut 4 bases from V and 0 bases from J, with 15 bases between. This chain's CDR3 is CASSYATGAMNTEAFF. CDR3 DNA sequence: TGTGCCAGCAGCTACGCCACCGGGGCGATGAACACTGAAGCTTTCTTT.

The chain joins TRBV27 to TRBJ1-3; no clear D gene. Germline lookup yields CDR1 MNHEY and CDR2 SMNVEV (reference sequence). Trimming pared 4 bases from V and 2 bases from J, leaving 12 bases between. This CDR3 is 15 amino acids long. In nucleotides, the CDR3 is TGTGCCAGCAGTTGGGAAGCGGGTCCTGGAAACACCATATATTTT. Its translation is CASSWEAGPGNTIYF.

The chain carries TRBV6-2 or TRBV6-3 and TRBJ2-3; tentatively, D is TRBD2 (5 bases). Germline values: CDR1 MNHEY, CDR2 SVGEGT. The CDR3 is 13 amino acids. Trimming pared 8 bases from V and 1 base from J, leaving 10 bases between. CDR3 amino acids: CASGRAGTDTQYF. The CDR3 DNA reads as TGTGCCAGCGGGCGGGCAGGCACAGATACGCAGTATTTT.

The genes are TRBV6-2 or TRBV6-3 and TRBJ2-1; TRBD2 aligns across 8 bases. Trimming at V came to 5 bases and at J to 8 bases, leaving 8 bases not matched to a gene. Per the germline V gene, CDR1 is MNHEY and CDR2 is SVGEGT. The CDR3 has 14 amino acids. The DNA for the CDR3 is TGTGCCAGCAGTGTAGCGGGGCGTCTCGATGAGCAGTTCTTC. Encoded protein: CASSVAGRLDEQFF.

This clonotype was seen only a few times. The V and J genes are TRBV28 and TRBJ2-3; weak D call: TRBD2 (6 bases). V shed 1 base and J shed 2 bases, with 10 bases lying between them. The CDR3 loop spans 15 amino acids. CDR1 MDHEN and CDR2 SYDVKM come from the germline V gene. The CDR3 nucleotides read TGTGCCAGCAGTTTATCAGGGAGGCCCACAGATACGCAGTATTTT. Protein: CASSLSGRPTDTQYF.

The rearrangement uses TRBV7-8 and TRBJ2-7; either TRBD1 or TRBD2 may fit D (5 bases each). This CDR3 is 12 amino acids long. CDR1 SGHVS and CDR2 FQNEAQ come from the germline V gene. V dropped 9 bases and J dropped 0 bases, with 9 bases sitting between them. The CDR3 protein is CASWDRSYEQYF. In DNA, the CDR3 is TGTGCCAGTTGGGACCGCTCCTACGAGCAGTACTTC.

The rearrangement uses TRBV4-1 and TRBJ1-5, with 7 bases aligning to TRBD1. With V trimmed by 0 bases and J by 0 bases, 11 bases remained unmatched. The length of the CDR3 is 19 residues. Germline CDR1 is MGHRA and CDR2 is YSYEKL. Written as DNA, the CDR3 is TGCGCCAGCAGCCAAGATTACGGGACAGTAACATATAGCAATCAGCCCCAGCATTTT. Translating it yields CASSQDYGTVTYSNQPQHF.

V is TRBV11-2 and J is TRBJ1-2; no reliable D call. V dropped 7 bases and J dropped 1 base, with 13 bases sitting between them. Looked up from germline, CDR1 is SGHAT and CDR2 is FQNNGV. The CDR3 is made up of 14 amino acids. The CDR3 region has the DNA TGTGCCAGCACCACGGGCCTTAGTAACTATGGCTACACCTTC. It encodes CASTTGLSNYGYTF.